Below are 8 T cell receptor beta chains sequenced from a single sample in a study of T cell changes during pregnancy in multiple sclerosis (dated by TCRdb to the late 2010s). Receptor amplification or capture employed the immunoSEQ multiplex PCR assay. As stored in TCRdb, this immuneACCESS dataset retains in-frame rearrangements with V and J assigned. A fraction of the clones does not appear; measured against another copy, unresolved V genes explain less than half of the discrepancy, and the remainder lacks a known reason. The sample table shows around 78,000 clones, and 93% are seen once. The ten most abundant clones make up approximately 2.4% of the sample. This specimen was peripheral blood, taken in the second trimester of pregnancy. These receptors all stem from a female donor with multiple sclerosis, enrolled in a pregnancy study.

The table lists this clone with a count of one. The rearrangement uses TRBV6-1 and TRBJ1-5, with a weak D call TRBD1 (5 bases). V was trimmed by 6 bases and J by 2 bases, leaving 11 bases between them. The germline CDR1 and CDR2 sequences are MNHNS and SASEGT. The CDR3 contains 14 residues. The DNA for the CDR3 is TGTGCCAGCAGAGGGGAAGGAGGCAATCAGCCCCAGCATTTT. Translated: CASRGEGGNQPQHF.

This chain connects TRBV15 to TRBJ2-7; D is perhaps TRBD1 (6 bases). Germline CDR1 is LNHNV and CDR2 is YYDKDF (reference sequence). V lost 0 bases and J lost 3, with 15 bases in between. This CDR3 region has 16 residues. The CDR3 loop reads CATSRDGRGNSYEQYF. The CDR3 DNA sequence: TGTGCCACCAGCAGAGATGGAAGGGGGAATAGCTACGAGCAGTACTTC.

This chain joins TRBV7-2 and TRBJ1-4; D is ambiguous. The CDR3 extends over 19 amino acids. Germline V lookup: CDR1 SGHTA, CDR2 FQGNSA. The germline V and J ends were trimmed by 2 bases and 5 bases, with 24 bases remaining between them. CDR3: CASSLLPTLPTRVNEKLFF. DNA for the CDR3: TGTGCCAGCAGCTTACTCCCGACGCTGCCCACTAGGGTAAATGAAAAACTGTTTTTT.

The chain joins TRBV2 to TRBJ2-1, with a possible D match to TRBD1 (6 bases). From germline, CDR1 is SNHLY and CDR2 FYNNEI. CDR3 size: 13 residues. V was shortened by 3 bases and J by 6 bases, with 9 bases between the two germline ends. DNA for the CDR3: TGTGCCAGCAGTGAGGCAGGGGCCAATGAGCAGTTCTTC. Translating gives CASSEAGANEQFF.

The sample holds one count of this clone. V gene TRBV4-1 combines with J gene TRBJ1-2; D not resolved. The CDR3 is made up of 14 amino acids. Germline V CDR1 and CDR2: MGHRA, YSYEKL. Trimming pared 0 bases from V and 2 bases from J, leaving 7 bases between. CDR3 nucleotide sequence: TGCGCCAGCAGCCAAGACGGGGAGAACTATGGCTACACCTTC. It yields the protein CASSQDGENYGYTF.

The V call is TRBV6-1, the J call TRBJ2-7; 8 bases fit TRBD2. V was pared by 7 bases and J by 4 bases, with 9 bases of the junction left unmatched. Germline V gene lookup returns CDR1 MNHNS and CDR2 SASEGT. The CDR3 length is 14 residues. In nucleotides, the CDR3 is TGTGCCAGCAACAAGCGGGGGCCCAGATACGAGCAGTACTTC. It specifies CASNKRGPRYEQYF.

The V call is TRBV19, the J call TRBJ2-7; possible D gene TRBD1, 5 bases. The ends were cut back, 3 bases at V and 0 bases at J, with 15 bases in the middle. Per germline, CDR1 LNHDA and CDR2 SQIVND (reference sequence). The length of the CDR3 is 16 residues. CDR3 in DNA: TGTGCCAGTAGTATCGTCGACAGACCCTCCTCCTACGAGCAGTACTTC. Its translation: CASSIVDRPSSYEQYF. Combining the CDR3 with reference TRBV19 and TRBJ2-7 gives the whole variable domain DGGITQSPKYLFRKEGQNVTLSCEQNLNHDAMYWYRQDPGQGLRLIYYSQIVNDFQKGDIAEGYSVSREKKESFPLTVTSAQKNPTAFYLCASSIVDRPSSYEQYFGPGTRLTVT.

The chain combines TRBV5-6 with TRBJ1-1, with 8 bases identical to TRBD1. Germline CDR1 reads SGHDT; CDR2 reads YYEEEE. The CDR3 is 15 amino acids. With V trimmed by 3 bases and J by 0 bases, 4 bases remained unmatched. The DNA for the CDR3 is TGTGCCAGCAGCTCGACAGGGGTAATGAACACTGAAGCTTTCTTT. This translates into CASSSTGVMNTEAFF.